The source of this T cell receptor beta chain is a study of OX40 agonist ivuxolimab in advanced cancers. Overall study context: Three patients got partial responses; one had hepatocellular carcinoma and two had cutaneous melanoma.

This CDR3 has 15 amino acids. V trimming: 0 bases; J trimming: 6 bases; junction bases outside the gene matches: 2. Looked up from germline, CDR1 is SEHNR and CDR2 is FQNEAQ (reference sequence). This table comes from immunoSEQ multiplex PCR, and its TCRdb copy is limited to in-frame clones, with some not included. The sample has tens of thousands of clones, around nine tenths seen once. This clone appeared a few times. The source of this sequence is an adult with an advanced solid tumor such as melanoma, head and neck, liver or kidney cancer. The genes are TRBV7-9 and TRBJ2-1; TRBD2 matches at 10 bases. Sequencing was performed on CD4+ or CD8+ T cells sorted from blood, taken in a trial of the OX40 agonist ivuxolimab. This CDR3 is CASSLAASGGNEQFF. CDR3 nucleotides: TGTGCCAGCAGCTTAGCGGCTAGCGGGGGCAATGAGCAGTTCTTC.